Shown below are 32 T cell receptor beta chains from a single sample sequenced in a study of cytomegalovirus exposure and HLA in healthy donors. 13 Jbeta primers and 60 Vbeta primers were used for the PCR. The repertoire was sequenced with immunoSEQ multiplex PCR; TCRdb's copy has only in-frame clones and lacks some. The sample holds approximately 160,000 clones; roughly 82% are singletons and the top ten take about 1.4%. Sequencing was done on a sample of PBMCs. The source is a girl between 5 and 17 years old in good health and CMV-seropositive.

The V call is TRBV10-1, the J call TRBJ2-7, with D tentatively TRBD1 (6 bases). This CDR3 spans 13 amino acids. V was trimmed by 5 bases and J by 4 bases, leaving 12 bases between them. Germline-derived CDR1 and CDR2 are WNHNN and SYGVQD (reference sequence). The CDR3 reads CASSSTGPYEQYF. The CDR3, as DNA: TGCGCCAGCAGTTCGACAGGCCCTTACGAGCAGTACTTC.

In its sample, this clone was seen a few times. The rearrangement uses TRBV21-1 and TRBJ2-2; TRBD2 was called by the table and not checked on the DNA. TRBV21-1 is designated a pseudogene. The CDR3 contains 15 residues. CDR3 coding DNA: TGTGCCAGCAGCAAAGATTACGGGGAGGCCGGGGAGCTGTTTTTT. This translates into CASSKDYGEAGELFF.

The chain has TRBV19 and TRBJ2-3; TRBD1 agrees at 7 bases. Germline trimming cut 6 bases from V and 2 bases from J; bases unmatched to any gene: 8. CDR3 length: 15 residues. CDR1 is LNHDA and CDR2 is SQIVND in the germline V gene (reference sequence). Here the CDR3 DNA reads TGTGCCAGTAGCTCAACGGGACAGATCACAGATACGCAGTATTTT. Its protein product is CASSSTGQITDTQYF.

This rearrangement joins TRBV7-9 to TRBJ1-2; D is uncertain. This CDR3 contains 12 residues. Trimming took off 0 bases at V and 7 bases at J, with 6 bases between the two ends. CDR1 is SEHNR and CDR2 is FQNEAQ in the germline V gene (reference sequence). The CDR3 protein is CASSLASSGYTF. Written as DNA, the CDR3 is TGTGCCAGCAGCTTAGCGTCCAGTGGCTACACCTTC.

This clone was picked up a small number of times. The CDR3 nucleotides read TGTGCCAGCAGCTTACCGCCCCGGGCTAGCGGTCGCCAAGAGACCCAGTACTTC. Protein: CASSLPPRASGRQETQYF. J is TRBJ2-5 and V is TRBV7-2, with 7 positions matching TRBD2. There are 18 residues in the CDR3. Trimming at V came to 2 bases and at J to 1 base, leaving 13 bases not matched to a gene. The germline V gene encodes CDR1 SGHTA and CDR2 FQGNSA. Complete variable domain (other parts from reference TRBV7-2 and TRBJ2-5): GAGVSQSPSNKVTEKGKDVELRCDPISGHTALYWYRQSLGQGLEFLIYFQGNSAPDKSGLPSDRFSAERTGGSVSTLTIQRTQQEDSAVYLCASSLPPRASGRQETQYFGPGTRLLVL.

The CDR3 coding sequence is TGCGCCAGGTCACAGAATCAAGCTTTCTTT. This translates into CARSQNQAFF. The genes are TRBV10-1 and TRBJ1-1; D ambiguous. Germline lookup yields CDR1 WNHNN and CDR2 SYGVQD (reference sequence). The CDR3 runs to 10 residues. The V and J ends lost 9 bases and 9 bases respectively, with 11 bases between them.

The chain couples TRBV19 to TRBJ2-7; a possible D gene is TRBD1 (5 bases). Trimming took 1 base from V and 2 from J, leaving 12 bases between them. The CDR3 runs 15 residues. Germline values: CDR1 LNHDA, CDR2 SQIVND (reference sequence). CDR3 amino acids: CASSIGQGPTYEQYF. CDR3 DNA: TGTGCCAGTAGTATAGGGCAGGGTCCTACCTACGAGCAGTACTTC.

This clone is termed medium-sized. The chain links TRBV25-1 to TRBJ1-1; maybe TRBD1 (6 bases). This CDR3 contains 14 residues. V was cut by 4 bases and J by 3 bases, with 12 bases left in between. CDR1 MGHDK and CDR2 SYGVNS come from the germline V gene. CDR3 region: CASSVARGDTEAFF. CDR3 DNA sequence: TGTGCCAGCAGTGTGGCCAGGGGAGACACTGAAGCTTTCTTT.

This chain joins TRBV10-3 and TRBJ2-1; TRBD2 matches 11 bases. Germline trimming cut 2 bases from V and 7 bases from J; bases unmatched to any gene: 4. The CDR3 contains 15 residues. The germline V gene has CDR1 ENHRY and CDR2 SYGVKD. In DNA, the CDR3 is TGTGCCATCAGTGAGACTAGCGGGAGTTTAAATGAGCAGTTCTTC. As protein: CAISETSGSLNEQFF.

In DNA form, the CDR3 reads TGTGCCAGCAGGGGACAGGCCAGACCCTACGAGCAGTACTTC. The encoded protein is CASRGQARPYEQYF. The chain links TRBV28 to TRBJ2-7; the match to TRBD1 covers 8 bases. J lost 2 bases, V lost 6 bases, and 6 bases had no gene match. The CDR3 contains 14 residues. Germline V gene lookup returns CDR1 MDHEN and CDR2 SYDVKM. The entire variable domain, with the rest obtained from reference TRBV28 and TRBJ2-7, is as follows: DVKVTQSSRYLVKRTGEKVFLECVQDMDHENMFWYRQDPGLGLRLIYFSYDVKMKEKGDIPEGYSVSREKKERFSLILESASTNQTSMYLCASRGQARPYEQYFGPGTRLTVT.

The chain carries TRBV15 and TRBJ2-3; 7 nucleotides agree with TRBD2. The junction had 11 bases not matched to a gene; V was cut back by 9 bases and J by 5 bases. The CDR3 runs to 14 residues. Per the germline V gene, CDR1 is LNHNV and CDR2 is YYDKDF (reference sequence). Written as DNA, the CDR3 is TGTGCCACTAGAAAGGGGAGGGAAATAGATACGCAGTATTTT. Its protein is CATRKGREIDTQYF.

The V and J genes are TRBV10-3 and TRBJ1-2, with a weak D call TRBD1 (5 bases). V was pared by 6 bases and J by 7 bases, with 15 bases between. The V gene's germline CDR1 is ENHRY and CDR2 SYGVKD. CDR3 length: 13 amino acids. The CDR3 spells CAISQGIGGGYTF. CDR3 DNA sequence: TGTGCCATCAGCCAGGGAATTGGTGGTGGCTACACCTTC.

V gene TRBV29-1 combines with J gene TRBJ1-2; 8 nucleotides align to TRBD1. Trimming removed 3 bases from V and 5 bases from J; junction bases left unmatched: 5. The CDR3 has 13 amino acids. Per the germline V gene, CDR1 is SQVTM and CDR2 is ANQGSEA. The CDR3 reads CSVEGQEYYGYTF. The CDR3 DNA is TGCAGCGTTGAGGGACAGGAATATTATGGCTACACCTTC.

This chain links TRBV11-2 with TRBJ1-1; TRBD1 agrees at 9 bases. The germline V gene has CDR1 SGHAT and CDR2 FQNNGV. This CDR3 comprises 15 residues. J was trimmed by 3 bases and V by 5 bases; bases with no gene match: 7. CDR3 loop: CASSPGQGKYTEAFF. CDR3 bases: TGTGCCAGCAGCCCAGGACAGGGGAAATACACTGAAGCTTTCTTT.

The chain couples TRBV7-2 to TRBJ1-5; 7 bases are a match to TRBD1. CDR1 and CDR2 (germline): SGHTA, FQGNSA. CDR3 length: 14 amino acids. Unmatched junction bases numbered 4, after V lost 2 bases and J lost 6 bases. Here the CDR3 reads CASSLFQGGQPQHF. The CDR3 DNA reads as TGTGCCAGCAGCTTATTTCAGGGGGGTCAGCCCCAGCATTTT.

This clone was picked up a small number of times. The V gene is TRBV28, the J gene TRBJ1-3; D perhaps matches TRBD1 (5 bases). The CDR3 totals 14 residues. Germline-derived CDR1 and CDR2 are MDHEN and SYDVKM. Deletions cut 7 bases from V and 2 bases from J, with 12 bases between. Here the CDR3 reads CASNNIGAGNTIYF. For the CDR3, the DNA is TGTGCCAGCAATAATATAGGGGCTGGAAACACCATATATTTT.

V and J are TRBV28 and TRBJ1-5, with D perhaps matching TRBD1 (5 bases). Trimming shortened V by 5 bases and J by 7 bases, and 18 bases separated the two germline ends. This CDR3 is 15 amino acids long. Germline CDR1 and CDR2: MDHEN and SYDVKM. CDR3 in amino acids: CASSAPGGRRQPQHF. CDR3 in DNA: TGTGCCAGCAGTGCCCCCGGGGGACGGAGACAGCCCCAGCATTTT.

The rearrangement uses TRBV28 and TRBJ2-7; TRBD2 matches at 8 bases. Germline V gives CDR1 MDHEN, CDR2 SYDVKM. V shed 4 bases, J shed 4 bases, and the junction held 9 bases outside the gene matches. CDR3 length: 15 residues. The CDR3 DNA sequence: TGTGCCAGCAGTTACCCCTCGGCGGGAGGATACGAGCAGTACTTC. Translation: CASSYPSAGGYEQYF.

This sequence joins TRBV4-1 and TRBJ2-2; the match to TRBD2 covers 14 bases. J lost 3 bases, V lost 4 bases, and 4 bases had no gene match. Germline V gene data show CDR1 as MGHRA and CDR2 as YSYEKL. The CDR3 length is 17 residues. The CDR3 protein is CASSRGLAGEDTGELFF. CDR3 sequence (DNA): TGCGCCAGCAGCCGGGGACTAGCGGGAGAGGACACCGGGGAGCTGTTTTTT.

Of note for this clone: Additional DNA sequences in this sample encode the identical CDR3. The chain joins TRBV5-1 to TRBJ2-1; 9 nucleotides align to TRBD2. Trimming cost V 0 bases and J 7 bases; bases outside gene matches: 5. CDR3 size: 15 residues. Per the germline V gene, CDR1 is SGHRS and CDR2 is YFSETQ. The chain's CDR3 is CASSLEAGGLNEQFF. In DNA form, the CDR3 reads TGCGCCAGCAGCTTGGAAGCGGGGGGTTTGAATGAGCAGTTCTTC.

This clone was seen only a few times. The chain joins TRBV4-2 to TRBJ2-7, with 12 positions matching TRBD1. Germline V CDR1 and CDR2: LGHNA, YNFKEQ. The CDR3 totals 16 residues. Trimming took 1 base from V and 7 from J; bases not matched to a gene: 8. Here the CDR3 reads CASSQVPGQGAGEQYF. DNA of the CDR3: TGTGCCAGCAGCCAAGTCCCGGGACAGGGGGCGGGAGAGCAGTACTTC.

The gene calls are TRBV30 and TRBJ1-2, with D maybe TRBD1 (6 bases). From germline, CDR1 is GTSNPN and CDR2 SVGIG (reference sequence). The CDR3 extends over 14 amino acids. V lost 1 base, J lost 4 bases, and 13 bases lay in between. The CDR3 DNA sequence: TGTGCCTGGAGTGAGGACAGTTCCTTCTATGGCTACACCTTC. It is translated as CAWSEDSSFYGYTF.

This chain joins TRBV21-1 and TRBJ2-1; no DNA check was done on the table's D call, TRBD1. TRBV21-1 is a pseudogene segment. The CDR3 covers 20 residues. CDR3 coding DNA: TGTGCCAGCAGCAAAGGCGTTAAGCAGGGGCGGGCGAGCTCCTACAATGAGCAGTTCTTC. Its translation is CASSKGVKQGRASSYNEQFF.

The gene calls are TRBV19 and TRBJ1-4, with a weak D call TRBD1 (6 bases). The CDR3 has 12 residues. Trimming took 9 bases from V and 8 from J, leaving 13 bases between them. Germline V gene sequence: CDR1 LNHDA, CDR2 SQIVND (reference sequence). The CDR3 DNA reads TGTGCCAGCGGACGCAGGGGCGAAAAACTGTTTTTT. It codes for CASGRRGEKLFF.

CDR3 protein: CASSAVGRGGTDTQYF. The CDR3, as DNA: TGTGCCAGCAGCGCCGTGGGGCGCGGAGGCACAGATACGCAGTATTTT. The gene calls are TRBV7-3 and TRBJ2-3; a weak D match, TRBD1 (5 bases). Looked up from germline, CDR1 is SGHTA and CDR2 is FQGTGA. The V end was cut by 5 bases, the J end by 1 base, with 16 bases between. The CDR3 is made up of 16 amino acids.

The CDR3 bases are TGTGCCATCAGTGACAGGACAGCAGGGCAGCCCCAGCATTTT. Protein sequence: CAISDRTAGQPQHF. The V call is TRBV10-3, the J call TRBJ1-5; perhaps TRBD1 as D (6 bases). Trimming stripped 3 bases from V and 7 bases from J, with 13 bases between. The CDR3 covers 14 residues. Germline CDR1 is ENHRY and CDR2 is SYGVKD.

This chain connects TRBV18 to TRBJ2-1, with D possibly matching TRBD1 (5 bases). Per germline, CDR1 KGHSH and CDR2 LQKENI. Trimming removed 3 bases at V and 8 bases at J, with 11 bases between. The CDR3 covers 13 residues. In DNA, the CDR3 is TGTGCCAGCTCACCGGGGCAGATGGATGAGCAGTTCTTC. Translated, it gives CASSPGQMDEQFF. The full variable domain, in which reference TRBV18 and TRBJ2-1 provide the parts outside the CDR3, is NAGVMQNPRHLVRRRGQEARLRCSPMKGHSHVYWYRQLPEEGLKFMVYLQKENIIDESGMPKERFSAEFPKEGPSILRIQQVVRGDSAAYFCASSPGQMDEQFFGPGTRLTVL.

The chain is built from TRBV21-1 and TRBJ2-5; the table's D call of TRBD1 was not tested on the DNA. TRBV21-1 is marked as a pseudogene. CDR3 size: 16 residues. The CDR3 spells CASSKEGQAYQETQYF. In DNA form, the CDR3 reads TGTGCCAGCAGCAAAGAGGGACAGGCGTACCAAGAGACCCAGTACTTC.

The CDR3 loop is CASSPMRGPGYGYTF. The CDR3 region has the DNA TGTGCCAGCAGTCCCATGAGAGGCCCGGGCTATGGCTACACCTTC. The genes are TRBV25-1 and TRBJ1-2; no reliable D call. Germline V gives CDR1 MGHDK, CDR2 SYGVNS. The V end lost 5 bases, the J end lost 4 bases, and 17 bases lay between the germline ends. The CDR3 sequence is 15 residues long.

Written as DNA, the CDR3 is TGCGCCAGCAGCCGCGACAGCAACTATGGCTACACCTTC. Its protein product is CASSRDSNYGYTF. V gene TRBV23-1 combines with J gene TRBJ1-2; D perhaps matches TRBD1 (5 bases). TRBV23-1 counts as an open reading frame of uncertain function. V dropped 6 bases and J dropped 2 bases, with 10 bases sitting between them. The CDR3 has 13 amino acids.

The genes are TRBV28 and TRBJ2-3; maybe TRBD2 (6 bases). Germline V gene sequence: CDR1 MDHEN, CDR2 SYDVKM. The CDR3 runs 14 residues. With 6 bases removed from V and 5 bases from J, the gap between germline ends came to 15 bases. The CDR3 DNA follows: TGTGCCAGCAGCTGGGGCGGGGCAGGAGATACGCAGTATTTT. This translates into CASSWGGAGDTQYF.

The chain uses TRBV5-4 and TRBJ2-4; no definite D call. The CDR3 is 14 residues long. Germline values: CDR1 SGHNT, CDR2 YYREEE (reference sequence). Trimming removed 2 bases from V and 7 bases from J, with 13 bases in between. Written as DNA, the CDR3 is TGTGCCAGCAGCTTACGTGGAAAGAGGAACATTCAGTACTTC. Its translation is CASSLRGKRNIQYF.